Listed below are T cell receptor beta chains from one sample, sequenced in a study of T cell responses to AZD1222 COVID-19 vaccine. Sequencing was performed with immunoSEQ multiplex PCR; in TCRdb, only in-frame clones are kept and a portion is missing. The top ten clones hold 5% to 6% of a sample with tens of thousands of clones, roughly four fifths of them seen once. This specimen was peripheral blood, taken on day 0 of AZD1222 vaccination. The receptors derive from an adult in good health. Each CDR3 is given with its conserved first and last residue.

J gene	V gene	CDR3 protein
TRBJ1-1	TRBV30	CAWGTGLTEAFF
TRBJ1-3	TRBV7-6	CASSLGTGGNTIYF
TRBJ1-1	TRBV7-9	CASSLVSGKNTEAFF
TRBJ2-1	TRBV7-2	CASSQKSSYNEQFF
TRBJ1-3	TRBV6-5	CASRAGNTIYF
TRBJ2-1	TRBV27	CASSQYPKRGGRNEQFF
TRBJ2-2	TRBV4-2	CASSQQEGTGELFF
TRBJ1-6	TRBV7-3	CASSLNPSYNSPLHF
TRBJ2-1	TRBV7-3	CASSPSWGRNEQFF
TRBJ2-2	TRBV4-3	CASSQEASGGYTGELFF
TRBJ2-7	TRBV12-3/TRBV12-4	CASSLGVTLEQYF
TRBJ2-5	TRBV2	CASSEREGLRETQYF
TRBJ1-1	TRBV7-3	CASSLSQTTEAFF
TRBJ1-4	TRBV19	CASKSGEKLFF
TRBJ1-5	TRBV10-3	CAISEWFGGVEDQPQHF
TRBJ1-1	TRBV6-5	CASSYANRGEAFF
TRBJ1-6	TRBV6-5	CASSPGRNSPLHF
TRBJ2-1	TRBV7-9	CASSLRSRDRPYNEQFF
TRBJ2-5	TRBV6-2/TRBV6-3	CASSYAAGFQETQYF
TRBJ2-6	TRBV6-5	CASSSGWAGANVLTF
TRBJ1-6	TRBV4-1	CASSPTDHPSYNSPLHF
TRBJ2-1	TRBV7-9	CASSLTGGIEQFF
TRBJ1-5	TRBV11-2	CASSLDGRHNQPQHF
TRBJ2-7	TRBV12-3/TRBV12-4	CASSFGGAYEQYF
TRBJ1-5	TRBV7-6	CASSSRTGSDQPQHF
TRBJ1-2	TRBV19	CASSTPGLNYGYTF
TRBJ2-1	TRBV9	CASSSQGYNEQFF
TRBJ2-5	TRBV7-9	CASSFKLGWTQYF
TRBJ2-6	TRBV5-4	CASSWQGSGANVLTF
TRBJ1-1	TRBV3-1/TRBV3-2	CASSQDLRGEAFF
TRBJ2-1	TRBV7-9	CASSLNSLRDNEQFF
TRBJ1-2	TRBV2	CASTLRYGYTF
TRBJ2-1	TRBV5-1	CASSMEAYNEQFF
TRBJ2-7	TRBV6-2/TRBV6-3	CASSPLTSDEQYF
TRBJ2-1	TRBV2	CARGREPNEQFF
TRBJ2-7	TRBV19	CASSPGGQRSYEQYF
TRBJ2-2	TRBV7-6	CASSSPGRTANTGELFF
TRBJ1-1	TRBV11-2	CASSKTAPEAFF
TRBJ2-5	TRBV5-4	CASRGTGEETQYF
TRBJ2-5	TRBV5-1	CASSFSAGGRETQYF
TRBJ2-5	TRBV9	CASSSSGGAPETQYF
TRBJ2-1	TRBV9	CASSDSSGGGYNEQFF
TRBJ2-3	TRBV3-1/TRBV3-2	CASSLPGTGSDTQYF